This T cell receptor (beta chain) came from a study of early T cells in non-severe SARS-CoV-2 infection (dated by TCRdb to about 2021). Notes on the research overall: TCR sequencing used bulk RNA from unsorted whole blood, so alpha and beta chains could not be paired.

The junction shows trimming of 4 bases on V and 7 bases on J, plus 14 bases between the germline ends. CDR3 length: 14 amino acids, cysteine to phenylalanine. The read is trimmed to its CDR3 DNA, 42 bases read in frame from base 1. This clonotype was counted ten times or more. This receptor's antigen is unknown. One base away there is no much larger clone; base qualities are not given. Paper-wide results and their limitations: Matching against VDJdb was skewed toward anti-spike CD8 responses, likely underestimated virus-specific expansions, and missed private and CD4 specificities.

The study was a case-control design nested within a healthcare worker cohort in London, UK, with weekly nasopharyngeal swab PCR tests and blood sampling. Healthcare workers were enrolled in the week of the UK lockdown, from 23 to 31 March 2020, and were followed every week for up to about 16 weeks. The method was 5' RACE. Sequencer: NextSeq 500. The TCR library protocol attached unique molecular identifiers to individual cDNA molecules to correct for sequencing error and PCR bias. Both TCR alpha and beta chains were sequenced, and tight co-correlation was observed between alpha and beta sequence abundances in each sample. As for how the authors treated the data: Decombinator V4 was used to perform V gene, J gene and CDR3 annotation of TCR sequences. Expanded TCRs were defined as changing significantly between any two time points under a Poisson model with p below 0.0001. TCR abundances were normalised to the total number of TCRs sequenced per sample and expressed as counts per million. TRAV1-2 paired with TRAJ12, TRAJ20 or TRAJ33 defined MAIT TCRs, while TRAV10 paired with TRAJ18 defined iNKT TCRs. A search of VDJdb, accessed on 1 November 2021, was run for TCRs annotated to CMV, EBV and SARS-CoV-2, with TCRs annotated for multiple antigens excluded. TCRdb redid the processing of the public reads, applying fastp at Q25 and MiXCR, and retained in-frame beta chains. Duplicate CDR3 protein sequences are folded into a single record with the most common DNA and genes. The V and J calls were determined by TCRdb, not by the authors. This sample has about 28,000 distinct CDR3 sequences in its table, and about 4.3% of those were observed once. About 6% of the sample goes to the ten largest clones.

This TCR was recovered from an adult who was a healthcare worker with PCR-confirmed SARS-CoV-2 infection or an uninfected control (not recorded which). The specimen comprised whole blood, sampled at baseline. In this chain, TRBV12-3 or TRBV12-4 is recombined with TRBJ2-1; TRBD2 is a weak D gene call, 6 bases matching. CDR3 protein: CASSSGVSTNEQFF. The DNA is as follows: TGTGCCAGCAGTTCGGGGGTCAGTACGAATGAGCAGTTCTTC.